A selection of T cell receptor beta chains follows, all from one sample in a study of T cell changes during pregnancy in multiple sclerosis. Generated by immunoSEQ multiplex PCR, the TCRdb table keeps only in-frame clones and is missing some. The table lists tens of thousands of clones, more than 75% of them singletons. The sample here was peripheral blood, taken in the second trimester of pregnancy. The receptors stem from a female donor in good health, enrolled as a control in a pregnancy study. CDR3s include the opening cysteine and the closing phenylalanine or tryptophan. A D gene is named only where the DNA matches it firmly. Not all rows give a size; the values are once, few, many and, for expanded clones, a class.

>TRBV6-1|once|TRBD2|TRBJ2-2
CASNPGLAGAGELFF
TGTGCCAGCAATCCGGGACTAGCGGGAGCCGGGGAGCTGTTTTTT
>TRBV4-3|-|TRBD1|TRBJ1-3
CASSQVGTGGVKSRNTIYF
TGCGCCAGCAGCCAAGTGGGGACAGGGGGCGTTAAGTCTAGAAACACCATATATTTT
>TRBV30|-|TRBD1|TRBJ1-2
CAWTAGGPRAGYTF
TGTGCCTGGACCGCAGGGGGCCCAAGGGCGGGCTACACCTTC
>TRBV6-6|few|-|TRBJ2-1
CASNTVSSYNEQFF
TGTGCCAGCAACACAGTCAGCTCCTACAATGAGCAGTTCTTC
>TRBV7-9|-|-|TRBJ1-5
CASSLAPGEGTGMNQPQHF
TGTGCCAGCAGCTTAGCGCCCGGCGAGGGAACAGGGATGAATCAGCCCCAGCATTTT
>TRBV19|-|TRBD2|TRBJ2-1
CASSIGLAGGQNNEQFF
TGTGCCAGTAGTATAGGCCTAGCGGGAGGTCAGAACAATGAGCAGTTCTTC
>TRBV27|-|TRBD2|TRBJ2-5
CASSPHPGLAYF
TGTGCCAGCAGTCCCCATCCGGGACTAGCCTACTTC
>TRBV18|few|-|TRBJ1-2
CASSPVQGHGYTF
TGTGCCAGCTCACCAGTACAGGGTCATGGCTACACCTTC
>TRBV25-1|-|-|TRBJ2-5
CASRFGTGPRGAQETQYF
TGTGCCAGCCGCTTCGGAACAGGGCCACGGGGTGCTCAAGAGACCCAGTACTTC
>TRBV19|-|TRBD1|TRBJ1-1
CASMGQGSTEAFF
TGTGCCAGTATGGGACAGGGAAGCACTGAAGCTTTCTTT
>TRBV5-1|-|TRBD1|TRBJ1-1
CASSYDPPSTGATEAFF
TGCGCCAGCAGCTACGATCCACCTTCGACAGGGGCAACTGAAGCTTTCTTT
>TRBV4-2|-|-|TRBJ1-2
CASSQDLVAPSTGYGYTF
TGTGCCAGCAGCCAAGATCTAGTAGCCCCCTCTACGGGCTATGGCTACACCTTC
>TRBV2|-|-|TRBJ1-5
CASSGERINQPQHF
TGTGCCAGCAGTGGTGAGCGGATCAATCAGCCCCAGCATTTT
>TRBV15|once|-|TRBJ2-3
CATTPERGSGTDTQYF
TGTGCCACCACCCCGGAGAGGGGGAGCGGCACAGATACGCAGTATTTT
>TRBV25-1|-|-|TRBJ2-2
CASSEFSGRETGELFF
TGTGCCAGCAGTGAATTCTCAGGGCGTGAGACCGGGGAGCTGTTTTTT
>TRBV6-1|-|TRBD2|TRBJ2-6
CASTSGSSGANVLTF
TGTGCCAGCACTAGCGGAAGCTCTGGGGCCAACGTCCTGACTTTC
>TRBV6-1|-|-|TRBJ1-5
CASRFWTDSNQPQHF
TGTGCCAGCAGATTTTGGACAGACTCCAATCAGCCCCAGCATTTT
>TRBV2|-|-|TRBJ2-7
CASTSEWASRREQYF
TGTGCCAGCACTTCCGAGTGGGCCTCGAGGAGGGAGCAGTACTTC
>TRBV6-5|-|TRBD2|TRBJ2-1
CASSYGTTKDEQFF
TGTGCCAGCAGTTACGGGACTACAAAGGATGAGCAGTTCTTC
>TRBV28|-|-|TRBJ2-5
CASSLFGETQYF
TGTGCCAGCAGTTTATTCGGAGAGACCCAGTACTTC
>TRBV5-1|-|-|TRBJ1-1
CASSLAQSANTEAFF
TGCGCCAGCAGCTTGGCCCAGTCCGCGAACACTGAAGCTTTCTTT
>TRBV30|-|TRBD1|TRBJ2-3
CAWTHGTGTDTQYF
TGTGCCTGGACCCACGGGACAGGCACAGATACGCAGTATTTT
>TRBV6-1|-|-|TRBJ2-5
CASSEAHRETQYF
TGTGCCAGCAGTGAAGCCCACAGAGAGACCCAGTACTTC
>TRBV7-2|-|-|TRBJ2-5
CASSLARGGETQYF
TGTGCCAGCAGCTTGGCCAGGGGTGGAGAGACCCAGTACTTC
>TRBV9|-|-|TRBJ1-1
CASSVGAGRNTEAFF
TGTGCCAGCAGCGTAGGGGCGGGACGGAACACTGAAGCTTTCTTT
>TRBV20-1|-|-|TRBJ1-3
CSAPQGNTIYF
TGCAGTGCGCCACAAGGAAACACCATATATTTT
>TRBV5-1|-|TRBD2|TRBJ2-1
CASSGRASGSSNEQFF
TGCGCCAGCAGCGGGAGGGCTAGCGGGAGTAGCAATGAGCAGTTCTTC
>TRBV7-3|-|TRBD2|TRBJ2-1
CASSLTAGGRSEQFF
TGTGCCAGCAGCTTAACAGCGGGGGGACGGAGTGAGCAGTTCTTC
>TRBV27|-|-|TRBJ2-7
CASSQGFPYEQYF
TGTGCCAGCAGTCAGGGGTTTCCCTACGAGCAGTACTTC
>TRBV6-1|-|-|TRBJ2-7
CATGGVAFSSYEQYF
TGTGCCACAGGAGGGGTAGCCTTTAGCTCCTACGAGCAGTACTTC
>TRBV5-6|once|-|TRBJ2-1
CASSLASGNEQFF
TGTGCCAGCAGCTTGGCCTCAGGGAATGAGCAGTTCTTC
>TRBV5-4|-|TRBD2|TRBJ2-5
CASSLMVAGEETQYF
TGTGCCAGCAGCTTGATGGTAGCGGGGGAAGAGACCCAGTACTTC